The 15 T cell receptor beta chains listed next were all sequenced from one sample in a study of neurological immune-mediated disorders. TCRdb re-called the 5' RACE reads with MiXCR, one entry per CDR3 protein. The table lists about 77,000 distinct CDR3 sequences, about 9.7% of them singletons. The sequenced sample was PBMCs. Source of these receptors: a middle-aged man in good health.

This clonotype has ten or more counts. The V call is TRBV20-1, the J call TRBJ1-2; unclear D gene. The CDR3 spans 12 residues. The V gene's germline CDR1 is DFQATT and CDR2 SNEGSKA (reference sequence). Trimming cost V 6 bases and J 8 bases, with 16 bases left between them. The CDR3 spells CSAEESYGGYTF. The CDR3 region has the DNA TGCAGTGCCGAGGAGAGCTATGGCGGCTACACCTTC.

The chain couples TRBV5-1 to TRBJ1-1, with a weak D call TRBD1 (6 bases). The germline V gene has CDR1 SGHRS and CDR2 YFSETQ. The CDR3 contains 14 residues. V dropped 2 bases and J dropped 4 bases, with 12 bases sitting between them. The CDR3 protein is CASSFETGITEAFF. As DNA, the CDR3 is TGCGCCAGCAGCTTTGAAACAGGGATCACTGAAGCTTTCTTT.

This clonotype was observed at least ten times. The rearrangement links TRBV6-6 to TRBJ2-2; 10 positions agree with TRBD1. CDR3 length: 16 residues. Germline values: CDR1 MNHNY, CDR2 SVGAGI (reference sequence). V shed 4 bases and J 3 bases; nucleotides not matched to a gene: 5. The CDR3 here is CASSFPGTGDTGELFF. In DNA form, the CDR3 reads TGTGCCAGCAGTTTCCCCGGGACAGGGGACACCGGGGAGCTGTTTTTT.

This clonotype showed up many times. The V and J genes are TRBV6-2 or TRBV6-3 and TRBJ1-6; D is unresolved. Germline V gene sequence: CDR1 MNHEY, CDR2 SVGEGT. V gave up 4 bases and J gave up 14 bases, with 9 bases separating them. The CDR3 runs 11 residues. DNA for the CDR3: TGTGCCAGCAGTTCCAACCGGGCCCTCCACTTT. Encoded protein: CASSSNRALHF.

In its sample, this clonotype was seen a few times. The genes are TRBV20-1 and TRBJ2-5; 8 nucleotides match TRBD1. The J segment lost 3 bases and the V segment lost 1 base, leaving 7 bases of the junction unmatched. The CDR3 has 15 residues. Looked up from germline, CDR1 is DFQATT and CDR2 is SNEGSKA (reference sequence). CDR3 bases: TGCAGTGCTAGAGCCCCAGGGGGCTGGGAAGAGACCCAGTACTTC. Its translation: CSARAPGGWEETQYF.

This clonotype was seen only a few times. This chain connects TRBV7-9 to TRBJ1-6; 8 bases line up with TRBD1. CDR3 size: 15 residues. Germline V gene data show CDR1 as SEHNR and CDR2 as FQNEAQ (reference sequence). V gave up 5 bases and J gave up 9 bases; unmatched junction bases: 9. The CDR3 DNA is TGTGCCAGCAGCACCATACAGGGGGATTCTTCACCCCTCCACTTT. Translation: CASSTIQGDSSPLHF.

This clonotype was recorded at least ten times. This sequence joins TRBV7-2 and TRBJ2-5; D assignment may be TRBD1 or TRBD2 (5 bases each). This CDR3 spans 15 amino acids. The germline gives CDR1 SGHTA, CDR2 FQGNSA. V was trimmed by 0 bases and J by 1 base, leaving 9 bases between them. The CDR3 here is CASSLATAVQETQYF. The CDR3 DNA reads as TGTGCCAGCAGCTTAGCGACAGCGGTCCAAGAGACCCAGTACTTC.

This clonotype was counted many times. The V gene is TRBV5-1, the J gene TRBJ2-2; 7 bases match TRBD1. The V segment lost 4 bases and the J segment 3 bases; nucleotides outside the gene matches: 9. The CDR3 spans 16 residues. Looked up from germline, CDR1 is SGHRS and CDR2 is YFSETQ. The CDR3 nucleotides read TGCGCCAGCAGCACGGGACAGTTGATGGACACCGGGGAGCTGTTTTTT. It specifies CASSTGQLMDTGELFF.

This clonotype was counted ten times or more. The chain is built from TRBV20-1 and TRBJ1-5, with TRBD1 matching over 8 bases. Germline CDR1 is DFQATT and CDR2 is SNEGSKA (reference sequence). The V gene end was trimmed by 5 bases and the J gene end by 6 bases; junction bases not matched to a gene: 6. CDR3 size: 13 residues. The CDR3 loop is CSASRTGTQPQHF. The CDR3 DNA reads TGCAGTGCTTCTCGGACAGGGACTCAGCCCCAGCATTTT.

At least ten counts were recorded for this clonotype. V usage is TRBV4-3 and J usage is TRBJ2-7, with D perhaps matching TRBD1 (6 bases). The CDR3 extends over 15 amino acids. V lost 3 bases to trimming and J lost 5 bases, with 17 bases between them. The germline V gene encodes CDR1 LGHNA and CDR2 YSLEER. The CDR3 sequence: CASSQDTGSRNEQYF. CDR3 DNA: TGCGCCAGCAGCCAGGATACAGGGAGTAGGAACGAGCAGTACTTC.

Details on this clonotype: This may be a read error, as it is one base from a much larger clone. The chain employs TRBV12-3 or TRBV12-4 and TRBJ2-3; 10 nucleotides match TRBD2. The CDR3 covers 16 residues. CDR3 bases: TGTGTCAGCAGAAACGTACTAGCGGGGAAAGCAGATACGCAGTATTTT. Its translation: CVSRNVLAGKADTQYF.

This clonotype was recorded at least ten times. This chain uses TRBV6-2 or TRBV6-3 with TRBJ1-1; 10 bases are shared with TRBD1. V was clipped by 6 bases and J by 4 bases; unmatched bases: 11. Germline V gives CDR1 MNHEY, CDR2 SVGEGT. This CDR3 has 16 residues. CDR3 in amino acids: CASSHRGRQGATEAFF. The CDR3 nucleotides read TGTGCCAGCAGCCACAGGGGTCGACAGGGGGCCACTGAAGCTTTCTTT.

This clonotype was detected ten times or more. The chain has TRBV4-1 and TRBJ1-5; D unclear. The CDR3 contains 13 residues. CDR1 and CDR2 (germline): MGHRA, YSYEKL. V lost 3 bases and J lost 11, with 14 bases in between. The CDR3 DNA reads as TGCGCCAGCAGCCAGGACTCTCACGCATCCCAGCATTTT. Its translation: CASSQDSHASQHF.

The V call is TRBV6-1, the J call TRBJ1-1, with D perhaps matching TRBD1 (6 bases). The CDR3 has 13 amino acids. The germline CDR1 and CDR2 sequences are MNHNS and SASEGT. The CDR3 protein is CAHGGGAYTEAFF. Here the CDR3 DNA reads TGTGCTCATGGCGGGGGGGCGTACACTGAAGCTTTCTTT.

This clonotype has ten or more counts. The genes are TRBV25-1 and TRBJ2-4; D gene unclear. The CDR3 is made up of 20 amino acids. V lost 1 base, J lost 0 bases, and 22 bases lay in between. Germline CDR1 and CDR2: MGHDK and SYGVNS. CDR3 sequence (DNA): TGTGCCAGCAGTGAATCGACCGCTCACGCTTCCTCCTTAGCCAAAAACATTCAGTACTTC. Translation: CASSESTAHASSLAKNIQYF.